This record concerns one TCR beta chain sequence. It lacks a known antigen. Per-base quality was not reported, and no clone a single base away is much larger than it. For repertoire sequencing, TCR beta CDR3 regions were amplified from RNA transcripts. HTBI primers and the Qiagen OneStep RT-PCR kit were used in a first-round RT-PCR, which was followed by a second-round multiplex PCR, size selection and purification. Libraries were sequenced paired-end with 100 bp reads on an Illumina HiSeq2000. In the paper's pipeline: Reads were processed with SOAPnuke, discarding reads with adapters, uncalled bases, mean Phred below 15, or no exact constant-primer or identifier match. COPE v1.2.5 was used to merge the high-quality paired reads. Each unique nucleotide sequence was defined as a clonotype, and clonotypes were aligned to IMGT TRB V, D and J references with MiTCR v1.1. The analysis was limited to V-J combinations with a frequency above 0.0001, which together covered roughly 99% of the repertoires. For each V-J combination, a TCR clonal expansion and chaos score was defined as F50 clonal expansion divided by the chaos observed in the TCRdist matrix. Features were reduced by Welch's t-statistics and random forest to 10 to 15 V-J combinations, which fed a naive Bayes classifier. The similarity between thyroid and blood repertoires was quantified using the Morisita-Horn index. TCRdb trimmed the raw reads at Q25, called clones with MiXCR and kept productive beta chains. When rows share a CDR3 protein, they turn into one entry using the most common DNA and genes. For this entry, the V and J calls and clone size follow TCRdb and not the study's own pipeline. For this sample there are about 740,000 distinct CDR3 sequences; around 40% appear just once. 44% of the sample belongs to the ten largest clones.

Patients with ophthalmopathy had moderately to severely active disease, with a Clinical Activity Score of 3 or more, a NOSPECS grade of 4 or more, and a disease duration of less than 3 months. Patients with other autoimmune diseases, uncontrolled infections, pregnancy or lactation were excluded from the study. Diagnosis relied on clinical symptoms, serum thyroxine, TRAb, thyroid ultrasound and orbital computed tomography. Using Ficoll-Paque density gradient centrifugation, PBMCs were isolated from 8.5 to 10 ml of fresh peripheral blood. Trizol reagent was used to extract the total RNA, and its quality was then checked on an Agilent 2100 Bioanalyzer. This sample is drawn from a study of Graves' ophthalmopathy and Graves' hyperthyroidism (dated by TCRdb to the late 2010s). Regarding the complete study: Peripheral blood samples were taken at the time of initial diagnosis, before any treatment was given. After sampling, hyperthyroidism patients received methimazole starting at 30 mg daily, and ophthalmopathy patients received high-dose intravenous methylprednisolone. To explore V-J signatures distinguishing ophthalmopathy from hyperthyroidism, a discovery set of 100 patients (around 42 ophthalmopathy, 55 to 60 stable hyperthyroidism) was enrolled. The independent validation cohort included roughly 19 hyperthyroidism patients plus 17 patients who later progressed from hyperthyroidism to ophthalmopathy. In total, around 130 blood samples were TCR-sequenced: under 45 ophthalmopathy, 75 hyperthyroidism and roughly 17 hyperthyroidism-to-ophthalmopathy patients. T-cell repertoires of thyroid tissue and blood were compared in six or seven hyperthyroidism patients. The study used TCR beta repertoire signatures to distinguish Graves' ophthalmopathy from Graves' hyperthyroidism and to predict progression to ophthalmopathy. What the work shows at the level of the full study, not this receptor alone: No statistical method was used to predetermine the sample size, and group allocation was not hidden from the investigators. Ophthalmopathy was separated from stable hyperthyroidism by the 13-signature model with roughly 87% sensitivity and about 83% specificity in cross-validation and with 80%/75% in the test set. Most expanded thyroid clonotypes with a frequency above 0.001 also appeared in blood, which suggests that blood repertoires may reflect the immune response in the thyroid. In validation, the model predicted ophthalmopathy progression with 70.59% sensitivity and about 73% specificity; some 13 predicted patients were CT-confirmed with GO in a median of about 7.1 months.

Including the terminal cysteine and phenylalanine, the CDR3 comprises 15 residues. Only the CDR3 DNA stays, 45 bases, in frame from base 1. Unmatched junction bases come to 12, with V trimmed by 11 bases and J by 2 bases. Taken from the germline V gene (reference sequence), the CDR1 and CDR2 loops are LNHDA and SQIVND. The sequenced sample consisted of peripheral blood. This TCR was sampled from an adult man with Graves' ophthalmopathy. Recombination linked TRBV19 to TRBJ2-3; 8 bases in the middle match TRBD2. Here is the DNA: TGTGCCTGGAGTGTCCCTAGCGGGTCCACAGATACGCAGTATTTT. Its protein is CAWSVPSGSTDTQYF.